Listed below are T cell receptor beta chains from one sample, sequenced in a study of blood T cell repertoires in COVID-19. The data were produced by immunoSEQ multiplex PCR, yet TCRdb's version contains in-frame clones alone and is incomplete. The profile shows around 270,000 clones, 80% to 90% of them singletons. The sequencing input was peripheral blood. The source is a man aged 40-50 years with acute or convalescent COVID-19. CDR3s include the opening cysteine and the closing phenylalanine or tryptophan. The D gene is left open where the match is weak. Size values are once, few and many counts, or a class for expanded clones, and some rows have none.

J gene,clone size,V gene,D gene,CDR3 DNA,CDR3 protein
TRBJ2-5,-,TRBV5-1,TRBD1,TGCGCCAGCAGCTTCGCCGGGACAGGGGGCCAAGAGACCCAGTACTTC,CASSFAGTGGQETQYF
TRBJ2-1,-,TRBV4-1,TRBD2,TGCGCCAGCAGCCATTCCCTAGCGGGGGGTTGGAATGAGCAGTTCTTC,CASSHSLAGGWNEQFF
TRBJ1-4,-,TRBV28,TRBD1,TGTGCCAGCAGACCCGGACAGGGGATAATTGCTAATGAAAAACTGTTTTTT,CASRPGQGIIANEKLFF
TRBJ2-3,once,TRBV7-6,TRBD2,TGTGCCAGCAGCCCGAAAGCGGGGGGCTCAACAGATACGCAGTATTTT,CASSPKAGGSTDTQYF
TRBJ2-3,-,TRBV5-1,TRBD1,TGCGCCAGCAGCTCCGGGACAGCTAGCACAGATACGCAGTATTTT,CASSSGTASTDTQYF
TRBJ1-1,-,TRBV6-1,-,TGTGCCAGCAGTGAAGCTAGATGGGCGCGCACTGAAGCTTTCTTT,CASSEARWARTEAFF
TRBJ1-1,-,TRBV6-1,TRBD1,TGTGCCAGCAGTGAAACCTTGTCGGGGGACAGGTTCGCTTTCTTT,CASSETLSGDRFAFF
TRBJ2-1,-,TRBV6-5,TRBD2,TGTGCCAGCAGTTACTTAAGCGGGGGGGCTTTCAATGAGCAGTTCTTC,CASSYLSGGAFNEQFF
TRBJ2-3,-,TRBV7-9,-,TGTGCCAGCAGCTTAGAGGGGTCGTTCACAGATACGCAGTATTTT,CASSLEGSFTDTQYF
TRBJ1-1,-,TRBV19,-,TGTGCCAGTAGTATAGAGGGGCGCGCGGGGGTAGGAGCTTTCTTT,CASSIEGRAGVGAFF
TRBJ1-4,-,TRBV5-1,-,TGCGCCAGCAGCTTGGCTGACCCTGGGGAGGAAAAACTGTTTTTT,CASSLADPGEEKLFF
TRBJ2-3,few,TRBV5-6,TRBD2,TGTGCCAGCAGTTCGAGCGGGGGGGCAGCCGATACGCAGTATTTT,CASSSSGGAADTQYF
TRBJ2-2,-,TRBV4-2,-,TGTGCCAGCAGCCAGAACATTGGACGGGGGACTAACACCGGGGAGCTGTTTTTT,CASSQNIGRGTNTGELFF
TRBJ1-1,-,TRBV7-8,-,TGTGCCAGCAGCCGACATTCGCGGGACACTGAAGCTTTCTTT,CASSRHSRDTEAFF
TRBJ2-7,-,TRBV7-2,TRBD2,TGTGCCAGCAGCTTCGCTAGCGGGGGCTACGAGCAGTACTTC,CASSFASGGYEQYF
TRBJ1-1,-,TRBV7-8,-,TGTGCCAGCAGCTTACGGCCCGGGGTATTCACTGAAGCTTTCTTT,CASSLRPGVFTEAFF
TRBJ2-1,-,TRBV4-2,TRBD2,TGTGCCAGCAGCCAGGGGACTAGCGATGACAATGAGCAGTTCTTC,CASSQGTSDDNEQFF
TRBJ2-7,few,TRBV4-1,-,TGCGCCAGCAGCCAAGATAGCAGGGAATCCTACGAGCAGTACTTC,CASSQDSRESYEQYF
TRBJ1-2,-,TRBV21-1,-,TGTGCCAGCAAAACGCGGGAGGGACGGACTACTAACTATGGCTACACCTTC,CASKTREGRTTNYGYTF
TRBJ2-1,-,TRBV6-1,TRBD1,TGTGCCAGCAGTGATAGGTACAGGGGAAATGAGCAGTTCTTC,CASSDRYRGNEQFF
TRBJ2-7,-,TRBV20-1,-,TGCAGTGCTAGAAACTGGGAGGAGCAGTACTTC,CSARNWEEQYF
TRBJ2-7,-,TRBV2,TRBD1,TGTGCCAGCGCCGGGACAGGGGGAGACGAGCAGTACTTC,CASAGTGGDEQYF
TRBJ1-1,once,TRBV4-2,-,TGTGCCAGCAGCAGCCGGGGGACGGGACGGCAGAACACTGAAGCTTTCTTT,CASSSRGTGRQNTEAFF
TRBJ1-4,-,TRBV3-1/TRBV3-2,-,TGTGCCAGCAGCCAAGATGTCGGGGGGTTAAATGAAAAACTGTTTTTT,CASSQDVGGLNEKLFF
TRBJ2-3,once,TRBV9,TRBD2,TGTGCCAGCAGCGTCATGGGGGGGGGCACAGATACGCAGTATTTT,CASSVMGGGTDTQYF
TRBJ1-3,few,TRBV28,-,TGTGCCAGCAGTTTGTATCTATCGATTGGAAACACCATATATTTT,CASSLYLSIGNTIYF
TRBJ2-5,-,TRBV25-1,TRBD1,TGTGCCAGCAGTGAGTGGACAGGGTGGGAGACCCAGTACTTC,CASSEWTGWETQYF
TRBJ1-5,-,TRBV6-5,-,TGTGCCAGCCGGGGGTTCAATCAGCCCCAGCATTTT,CASRGFNQPQHF
TRBJ1-2,-,TRBV6-5,TRBD1,TGTGCCAGCAGTTACGTCCGGACAGGGGGGAACTATGGCTACACCTTC,CASSYVRTGGNYGYTF
TRBJ1-2,-,TRBV6-5,TRBD1,TGTGCCAGCAGTTCATCCGGGACAGGGGATGGCTACACCTTC,CASSSSGTGDGYTF
TRBJ1-5,-,TRBV10-3,-,TGTGCCATCAGTGACCGGGATCAGCCCCAGCATTTT,CAISDRDQPQHF
TRBJ2-1,once,TRBV6-1,-,TGTGCCAGCAGTGCCCCCCTAGAAAGCTCCTACAATGAGCAGTTCTTC,CASSAPLESSYNEQFF
TRBJ2-7,-,TRBV7-8,TRBD2,TGTGCCAGCAGCTTAAAACCCCGGACTAGCGGGTTCTACGAGCAGTACTTC,CASSLKPRTSGFYEQYF
TRBJ2-4,-,TRBV24-1,TRBD1,TGTGCCACCAGTGAATCAAGACAGGGGGCGGCCAAAAACATTCAGTACTTC,CATSESRQGAAKNIQYF
TRBJ1-1,-,TRBV5-1,-,TGCGCCAGCAGCGACAGGAACACTGAAGCTTTCTTT,CASSDRNTEAFF
TRBJ2-3,-,TRBV6-5,-,TGTGCCGCAAGAGGCGGCACAGATACGCAGTATTTT,CAARGGTDTQYF